The 31 T cell receptor beta chains reported below all come from one sample, sequenced in a study of shared clonotypes between healthy human individuals. The naive CD8 fraction comprised CD45RO-negative cells positively selected for CCR7 and excluded terminally differentiated effector memory CD45RA+ cells. Measured with immunoSEQ multiplex PCR; TCRdb has only the in-frame clones, and not every one. Found here are about 2.1 million clones, just over 90% of them singletons; the top ten hold less than 2%. The specimen sequenced was naive CD8+ T cells from PBMCs. The source is a man between 18 and 29 years old in good health. Some clones in this sample may be carry-over from other donors' samples.

The rearrangement joins TRBV7-3 to TRBJ1-5; maybe TRBD1 (5 bases). Per the germline V gene, CDR1 is SGHTA and CDR2 is FQGTGA. V was pared by 2 bases and J by 5 bases, with 7 bases between. This CDR3 is 13 amino acids long. CDR3 DNA: TGTGCCAGCAGCTTAGGGGCCCATCAGCCCCAGCATTTT. Translating gives CASSLGAHQPQHF.

The gene calls are TRBV28 and TRBJ2-7, with TRBD2 as a possible D gene (6 bases). Germline CDR1 is MDHEN and CDR2 is SYDVKM. The V gene lost 5 bases and the J gene lost 6 bases, with 17 bases spanning the gap. CDR3 length: 14 amino acids. CDR3 DNA: TGTGCCAGCAGTGGCGGGGACTGGGGGGTCGAGCAGTACTTC. Translation gives CASSGGDWGVEQYF.

The chain couples TRBV5-1 to TRBJ2-5; maybe TRBD1 (6 bases). Trimming took 0 bases from V and 3 from J, leaving 9 bases between them. The CDR3 length is 14 residues. Germline V gene sequence: CDR1 SGHRS, CDR2 YFSETQ. The CDR3 DNA reads as TGCGCCAGCAGCTTGGCGTCAGGGGAAGAGACCCAGTACTTC. Translating it yields CASSLASGEETQYF.

The gene calls are TRBV7-9 and TRBJ2-1; 13 nucleotides align to TRBD2. V trimming: 4 bases; J trimming: 10 bases; junction bases outside the gene matches: 10. The CDR3 covers 16 residues. CDR1 is SEHNR and CDR2 is FQNEAQ in the germline V gene (reference sequence). The CDR3 DNA is TGTGCCAGCAGCTCCTGGGGACTAGCGGGACGTGAGGAGCAGTTCTTC. It encodes CASSSWGLAGREEQFF.

This chain links TRBV9 with TRBJ2-6; 10 bases line up with TRBD1. The J segment lost 3 bases and the V segment lost 3 bases, leaving 3 bases of the junction unmatched. This CDR3 comprises 16 residues. In germline, CDR1 is SGDLS, CDR2 YYNGEE. In DNA, the CDR3 is TGTGCCAGCAGCGAGGGACAGGGGAATGGGGCCAACGTCCTGACTTTC. This codes for CASSEGQGNGANVLTF. Filled out from reference TRBV9 and TRBJ2-6, the complete variable domain reads DSGVTQTPKHLITATGQRVTLRCSPRSGDLSVYWYQQSLDQGLQFLIQYYNGEERAKGNILERFSAQQFPDLHSELNLSSLELGDSALYFCASSEGQGNGANVLTFGAGSRLTVL.

V and J are TRBV2 and TRBJ2-7; D not certain. Between the trimmed V and J ends, which lost 3 bases and 2 bases, there was a span of 14 bases. The CDR3 is 15 amino acids. Germline V CDR1 and CDR2: SNHLY, FYNNEI. Here the CDR3 reads CASSEIGLATYEQYF. Written as DNA, the CDR3 is TGTGCCAGCAGTGAGATAGGCCTGGCTACCTACGAGCAGTACTTC.

V gene TRBV21-1 combines with J gene TRBJ1-2; the D segment call TRBD1 is taken from the table without a DNA check. TRBV21-1 is a documented pseudogene. CDR3 length: 15 residues. CDR3 sequence: CASSKAETGTDGYTF. DNA for the CDR3: TGTGCCAGCAGCAAAGCAGAGACAGGGACTGATGGCTACACCTTC.

This chain links TRBV27 with TRBJ1-6; D possibly corresponds to TRBD1 (5 bases). The CDR3 covers 14 residues. V lost 3 bases and J lost 10, with 13 bases in between. Germline V gene lookup returns CDR1 MNHEY and CDR2 SMNVEV (reference sequence). CDR3 residues: CASSFSGPRSPLHF. CDR3 nucleotides: TGTGCCAGCAGTTTCTCGGGACCAAGGTCACCCCTCCACTTT.

The chain uses TRBV7-9 and TRBJ2-5; D is unresolved. The CDR3 covers 14 residues. Trimming stripped 0 bases from V and 1 base from J, with 6 bases between. The germline CDR1 and CDR2 sequences are SEHNR and FQNEAQ (reference sequence). The CDR3 reads CASSLATPQETQYF. DNA of the CDR3: TGTGCCAGCAGCTTAGCCACTCCCCAAGAGACCCAGTACTTC.

The chain couples TRBV12-5 to TRBJ1-5; D gene unclear. The V and J ends lost 6 bases and 2 bases respectively, with 5 bases between them. CDR3 length: 12 amino acids. Germline CDR1 LGHNT, CDR2 FRNRAP. CDR3 DNA: TGTGCTAGTGGCGACGGCAATCAGCCCCAGCATTTT. Translated, it gives CASGDGNQPQHF.

V and J are TRBV7-6 and TRBJ1-4; no firm D call. The V end lost 2 bases, the J end lost 0 bases, and 4 bases lay between the germline ends. Germline V CDR1 and CDR2: SGHVS, FNYEAQ. The CDR3 sequence is 14 residues long. The CDR3 protein is CASSLTATNEKLFF. The CDR3 DNA reads as TGTGCCAGCAGCTTAACAGCAACTAATGAAAAACTGTTTTTT. Variable domain in full (rest from reference TRBV7-6 and TRBJ1-4): GAGVSQSPRYKVTKRGQDVALRCDPISGHVSLYWYRQALGQGPEFLTYFNYEAQQDKSGLPNDRFSAERPEGSISTLTIQRTEQRDSAMYRCASSLTATNEKLFFGSGTQLSVL.

The chain has TRBV4-1 and TRBJ2-7, with 9 bases identical to TRBD1. Germline CDR1 is MGHRA and CDR2 is YSYEKL. With V trimmed by 4 bases and J by 0 bases, 10 bases remained unmatched. The CDR3 consists of 17 residues. In nucleotides, the CDR3 is TGCGCCAGCAGCCCCCACCCCGGGACAGGGAACTCCTACGAGCAGTACTTC. Translated: CASSPHPGTGNSYEQYF.

The rearrangement joins TRBV5-1 to TRBJ2-1; 12 bases are a match to TRBD2. Germline V gene data show CDR1 as SGHRS and CDR2 as YFSETQ. The CDR3 is 16 residues long. V dropped 0 bases and J dropped 9; count of bases not matched to a gene: 7. The CDR3 sequence: CASSLAQTSGSVEQFF. The CDR3 DNA sequence: TGCGCCAGCAGCTTGGCCCAGACTAGCGGGAGTGTTGAGCAGTTCTTC.

V and J are TRBV10-1 and TRBJ2-6; no clear D. The CDR3 has 17 amino acids. Between the trimmed V and J ends, which lost 3 bases and 3 bases, there was a span of 15 bases. The germline gives CDR1 WNHNN, CDR2 SYGVQD (reference sequence). DNA of the CDR3: TGCGCCAGCAGTGATAATGAATGGGAAGGTGGGGCCAACGTCCTGACTTTC. Protein: CASSDNEWEGGANVLTF.

The chain has TRBV10-2 and TRBJ2-5; D is possibly TRBD1 (7 bases). Germline CDR1 is WSHSY and CDR2 is SAAADI. This CDR3 region has 13 residues. V was cut by 6 bases and J by 3 bases, with 11 bases left in between. CDR3 protein: CASSDREEETQYF. Written as DNA, the CDR3 is TGCGCCAGCAGCGACAGGGAGGAAGAGACCCAGTACTTC.

The V call is TRBV5-3, the J call TRBJ2-7; maybe TRBD1 (5 bases). TRBV5-3 is filed as an ORF, its function uncertain. With 3 bases removed from V and 0 bases from J, the gap between germline ends came to 16 bases. The CDR3 is 16 amino acids. The CDR3 sequence: CARSSNRWHRSYEQYF. The CDR3 coding sequence is TGTGCCAGAAGCTCGAACAGGTGGCATCGCTCCTACGAGCAGTACTTC.

This chain uses TRBV9 with TRBJ2-1; D gene uncertain. V lost 5 bases, J lost 6 bases, and 18 bases lay in between. Germline CDR1 SGDLS, CDR2 YYNGEE. The CDR3 spans 15 residues. The CDR3 is CASSPTFHPANEQFF. In nucleotides, the CDR3 is TGTGCCAGCAGTCCGACCTTCCACCCCGCCAATGAGCAGTTCTTC.

This clone came up a few times. This chain uses TRBV10-3 with TRBJ2-1; D gene ambiguous. V lost 0 bases to trimming and J lost 10 bases, with 10 bases between them. This CDR3 spans 13 amino acids. From germline, CDR1 is ENHRY and CDR2 SYGVKD. Here the CDR3 reads CAISESTVEEQFF. CDR3 sequence (DNA): TGTGCCATCAGTGAGTCCACGGTTGAAGAGCAGTTCTTC.

Turning to this clone: The CDR3 does not close with the conserved phenylalanine or tryptophan, likely indicating a read error. The rearrangement joins TRBV28 to TRBJ2-7; 10 positions match TRBD2. Germline CDR1 and CDR2: MDHEN and SYDVKM. The CDR3 contains 16 residues. Trimming cost V 5 bases and J 3 bases; bases outside gene matches: 10. The CDR3 nucleotides read TGTGCCAGCAGTCCAATCTCTAGCGGGAGTCTCTACGAGCAGTACCTC. It yields the protein CASSPISSGSLYEQYL.

A single count supports this clone. The V and J genes are TRBV19 and TRBJ2-3; D is unclear. This CDR3 spans 13 amino acids. Germline-derived CDR1 and CDR2 are LNHDA and SQIVND (reference sequence). V was shortened by 9 bases and J by 0 bases, with 10 bases between the two germline ends. This chain's CDR3 is CASLDPSTDTQYF. The CDR3 nucleotides read TGTGCCAGCCTAGATCCTAGCACAGATACGCAGTATTTT. Full variable domain (remainder filled in from reference TRBV19 and TRBJ2-3): DGGITQSPKYLFRKEGQNVTLSCEQNLNHDAMYWYRQDPGQGLRLIYYSQIVNDFQKGDIAEGYSVSREKKESFPLTVTSAQKNPTAFYLCASLDPSTDTQYFGPGTRLTVL.

This clone was observed a single time. The CDR3, as DNA: TGTGCCAGCAGCTTAACGAGGGACAGTACACCTGAAGCTTTCTTT. Residues: CASSLTRDSTPEAFF. The chain uses TRBV7-2 and TRBJ1-1; 7 bases fit TRBD1. J was trimmed by 6 bases and V by 2 bases; bases with no gene match: 9. This CDR3 region has 15 residues. CDR1 is SGHTA and CDR2 is FQGNSA in the germline V gene. Full variable domain (outside the CDR3, taken from reference TRBV7-2 and TRBJ1-1): GAGVSQSPSNKVTEKGKDVELRCDPISGHTALYWYRQSLGQGLEFLIYFQGNSAPDKSGLPSDRFSAERTGGSVSTLTIQRTQQEDSAVYLCASSLTRDSTPEAFFGQGTRLTVV.

V and J are TRBV21-1 and TRBJ2-3. TRBV21-1 is noted as a pseudogene. This CDR3 is 14 amino acids long. The DNA for the CDR3 is TGTGCCAGCAGCAAGAGGGCAGGGTGGGATACGCAGTATTTT. This encodes CASSKRAGWDTQYF.

The gene calls are TRBV27 and TRBJ2-2; D is unclear. CDR3 length: 12 amino acids. CDR1 is MNHEY and CDR2 is SMNVEV in the germline V gene (reference sequence). Deletions cut 2 bases from V and 8 bases from J, with 6 bases between. The CDR3 sequence: CASSLESGELFF. The CDR3 DNA follows: TGTGCCAGCAGTTTAGAGTCTGGGGAGCTGTTTTTT.

This clone has just one count. The J gene is TRBJ2-7, the V gene TRBV7-9, with a weak D call TRBD2 (5 bases). V was cut by 6 bases and J by 2 bases, with 11 bases left in between. The CDR3 loop spans 13 amino acids. CDR1 is SEHNR and CDR2 is FQNEAQ in the germline V gene (reference sequence). CDR3 protein: CASREVSTYEQYF. The CDR3 nucleotides read TGTGCCAGCAGGGAGGTTTCCACCTACGAGCAGTACTTC.

The genes are TRBV2 and TRBJ1-2; 8 positions agree with TRBD1. CDR3 length equals 15 residues. Germline lookup yields CDR1 SNHLY and CDR2 FYNNEI. J was trimmed by 1 base and V by 7 bases; bases with no gene match: 8. CDR3 in DNA: TGTGCCAGCAATAAAGTAACAGGGGGTAACTATGGCTACACCTTC. Its translation: CASNKVTGGNYGYTF.

This chain connects TRBV28 to TRBJ2-5; possible D gene TRBD1, 6 bases. The germline gives CDR1 MDHEN, CDR2 SYDVKM. The CDR3 spans 14 residues. Trimming cost V 3 bases and J 2 bases, with 10 bases left between them. The CDR3 bases are TGTGCCAGCAGTTTGGGGACACGTCAAGAGACCCAGTACTTC. This sequence encodes CASSLGTRQETQYF.

Concerning this clone itself: The same CDR3 also results from other DNA sequences found in this sample. The gene calls are TRBV27 and TRBJ2-1; 11 nucleotides line up with TRBD2. Germline-derived CDR1 and CDR2 are MNHEY and SMNVEV (reference sequence). The CDR3 is 15 amino acids. Trimming at V came to 9 bases and at J to 4 bases, leaving 8 bases not matched to a gene. The chain's CDR3 is CASRIGTSGYNEQFF. In DNA form, the CDR3 reads TGTGCCAGTAGAATCGGGACTAGCGGATACAATGAGCAGTTCTTC.

V gene TRBV11-3 combines with J gene TRBJ2-2; 8 nucleotides agree with TRBD2. This CDR3 contains 17 residues. V shed 1 base, J shed 2 bases, and the junction held 6 bases outside the gene matches. Germline values: CDR1 SGHNT, CDR2 YENEEA. This CDR3 reads CASSLGQLADNTGELFF. Here the CDR3 DNA reads TGTGCCAGCAGCTTAGGCCAACTAGCGGACAACACCGGGGAGCTGTTTTTT.

This chain connects TRBV6-5 to TRBJ2-3; D uncertain. CDR3 size: 15 residues. The ends were cut back, 0 bases at V and 8 bases at J, with 15 bases in the middle. Germline V gene lookup returns CDR1 MNHEY and CDR2 SVGAGI. CDR3 in amino acids: CASSYSLAVSATQYF. In DNA, the CDR3 is TGTGCCAGCAGTTACTCTTTGGCGGTTTCGGCTACGCAGTATTTT.

CDR3 sequence reads: CASSSRAGGVLETQYF. The CDR3 nucleotides read TGTGCCAGCAGCTCCCGGGCAGGGGGCGTGTTAGAGACCCAGTACTTC. V usage is TRBV13 and J usage is TRBJ2-5; 8 bases map to TRBD1. Germline CDR1 reads PRHDT; CDR2 reads FYEKMQ (reference sequence). The ends lost 4 bases at V and 4 bases at J; junction bases unmatched: 11. The CDR3 length is 16 residues.

This chain links TRBV27 with TRBJ2-1; 9 nucleotides align to TRBD2. With 5 bases clipped from V and 4 bases from J, the junction kept 6 bases outside the gene matches. Germline V gene lookup returns CDR1 MNHEY and CDR2 SMNVEV (reference sequence). The CDR3 runs to 15 residues. The CDR3 DNA reads TGTGCCAGCAGTGCGAGCGGGAGGCTTTACAATGAGCAGTTCTTC. Protein product: CASSASGRLYNEQFF.